The 10 T cell receptor beta chains given below trace back to one sample, sequenced in a study of blood T cell repertoires in COVID-19. Profiled with immunoSEQ multiplex PCR; TCRdb holds only in-frame clones, not every one. The sample includes about 170,000 clones, about 80% of them seen just once. The sample was peripheral blood. The source is a human donor with acute or convalescent COVID-19. The donor label of this sample is uncertain.

The V gene is TRBV21-1, the J gene TRBJ2-7; the DNA was not compared with TRBD1, the D call given in the table. TRBV21-1 is labeled a pseudogene. This CDR3 is 14 amino acids long. CDR3 sequence: CASRDRGPPYEQYF. In DNA form, the CDR3 reads TGTGCCAGCAGGGACAGGGGTCCTCCCTACGAGCAGTACTTC.

On this clone: Distinct nucleotide sequences in the sample also encode this CDR3. The rearrangement uses TRBV7-9 and TRBJ2-5; 7 nucleotides agree with TRBD2. V was clipped by 1 base and J by 2 bases; unmatched bases: 1. The CDR3 contains 14 residues. In germline, CDR1 is SEHNR, CDR2 FQNEAQ (reference sequence). The CDR3: CASSLGGGQETQYF. The CDR3 DNA is TGTGCCAGCAGCTTAGGGGGAGGGCAAGAGACCCAGTACTTC.

This clone has just a few counts. The J gene is TRBJ1-1, the V gene TRBV2, with 8 bases lining up with TRBD1. The length of the CDR3 is 13 residues. J was trimmed by 4 bases and V by 6 bases; bases with no gene match: 4. The germline V gene encodes CDR1 SNHLY and CDR2 FYNNEI. CDR3 loop: CASRPDRATEAFF. The CDR3 DNA reads TGTGCCAGCAGACCGGACAGGGCCACTGAAGCTTTCTTT.

This clone was recorded once. This chain joins TRBV5-5 and TRBJ2-5; D uncertain. Germline V CDR1 and CDR2: SGHKS, YYEKEE (reference sequence). V lost 4 bases and J lost 5, with 15 bases in between. The length of the CDR3 is 14 residues. Here the CDR3 reads CASSLQSRTETQYF. Written as DNA, the CDR3 is TGTGCCAGCAGCCTCCAGTCCCGCACGGAGACCCAGTACTTC.

The chain links TRBV2 to TRBJ2-3; 8 bases map to TRBD1. Trimming at V came to 4 bases and at J to 3 bases, leaving 6 bases not matched to a gene. CDR1 and CDR2 (germline): SNHLY, FYNNEI. The CDR3 runs 15 residues. CDR3 residues: CASSAGTGQTDTQYF. CDR3 coding DNA: TGTGCCAGCAGTGCCGGGACAGGTCAAACAGATACGCAGTATTTT.

The chain couples TRBV7-2 to TRBJ2-7; 9 nucleotides match TRBD1. The CDR3 spans 16 residues. Germline V lookup: CDR1 SGHTA, CDR2 FQGNSA. V dropped 3 bases and J dropped 5; count of bases not matched to a gene: 11. The CDR3 nucleotides read TGTGCCAGCAGCTTTACCTACCGACAGGGGGGACACGAGCAGTACTTC. Translating gives CASSFTYRQGGHEQYF.

This chain uses TRBV27 with TRBJ2-2; 7 bases fit TRBD2. Per the germline V gene, CDR1 is MNHEY and CDR2 is SMNVEV (reference sequence). CDR3 size: 16 residues. V shed 0 bases, J shed 0 bases, and the junction held 1 base outside the gene matches. The CDR3 DNA sequence: TGTGCCAGCAGTTTATCTGCGGGGGCGAACACCGGGGAGCTGTTTTTT. It is translated as CASSLSAGANTGELFF.

This chain connects TRBV6-5 to TRBJ1-5; D is perhaps TRBD1 (5 bases). V was clipped by 7 bases and J by 4 bases, with 14 bases between them. There are 14 residues in the CDR3. Per the germline V gene, CDR1 is MNHEY and CDR2 is SVGAGI. CDR3 sequence reads: CASTSDSFNQPQHF. The CDR3 coding sequence is TGTGCCAGCACGTCCGACAGCTTTAATCAGCCCCAGCATTTT.

The V gene is TRBV3-1 (or the pseudogene TRBV3-2), the J gene TRBJ2-3, with D tentatively TRBD2 (5 bases). The CDR3 contains 15 residues. The V end was cut by 4 bases, the J end by 1 base, with 12 bases between. CDR1 is LGHDT and CDR2 is YNNKEL in the germline V gene (reference sequence). CDR3 sequence: CASSPQNGGTDTQYF. CDR3 DNA: TGTGCCAGCAGCCCACAGAACGGGGGCACAGATACGCAGTATTTT.

This chain joins TRBV11-2 and TRBJ2-7, with 8 bases that match TRBD2. This CDR3 region has 13 residues. After removal of 8 bases from V and 1 base from J, the junction contained 4 bases not matched to a gene. The germline CDR1 and CDR2 sequences are SGHAT and FQNNGV. CDR3 in DNA: TGTGCCAGCCAGCGGGAGTTATCCTACGAGCAGTACTTC. This translates into CASQRELSYEQYF.